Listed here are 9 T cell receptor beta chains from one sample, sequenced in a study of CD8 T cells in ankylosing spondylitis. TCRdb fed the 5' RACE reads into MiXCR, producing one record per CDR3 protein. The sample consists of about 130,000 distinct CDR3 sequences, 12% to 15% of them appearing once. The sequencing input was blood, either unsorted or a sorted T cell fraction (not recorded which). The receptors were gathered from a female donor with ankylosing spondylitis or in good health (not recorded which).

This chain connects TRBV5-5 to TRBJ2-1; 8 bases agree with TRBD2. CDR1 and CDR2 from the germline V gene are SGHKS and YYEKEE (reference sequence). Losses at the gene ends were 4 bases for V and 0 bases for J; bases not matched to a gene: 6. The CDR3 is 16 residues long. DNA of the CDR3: TGTGCCAGCAGCCCGGAAACTAGCGGCTCCTACAATGAGCAGTTCTTC. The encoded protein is CASSPETSGSYNEQFF.

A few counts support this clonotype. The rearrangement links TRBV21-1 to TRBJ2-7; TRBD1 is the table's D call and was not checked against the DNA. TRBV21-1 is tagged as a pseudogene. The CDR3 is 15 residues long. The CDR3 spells CASSERTGGAYEQYF. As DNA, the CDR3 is TGTGCCAGCAGCGAAAGAACAGGGGGGGCCTACGAGCAGTACTTC.

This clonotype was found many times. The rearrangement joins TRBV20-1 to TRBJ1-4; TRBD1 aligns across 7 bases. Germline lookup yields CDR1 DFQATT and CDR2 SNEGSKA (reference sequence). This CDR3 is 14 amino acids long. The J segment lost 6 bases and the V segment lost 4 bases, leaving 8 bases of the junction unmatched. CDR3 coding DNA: TGCAGTGCTACCCAGACAGGGAGAGATGAAAAACTGTTTTTT. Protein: CSATQTGRDEKLFF.

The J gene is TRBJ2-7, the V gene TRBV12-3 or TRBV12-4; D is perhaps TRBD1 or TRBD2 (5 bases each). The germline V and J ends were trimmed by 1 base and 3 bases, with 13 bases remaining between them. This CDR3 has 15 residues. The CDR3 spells CASSLGFGTFYEQYF. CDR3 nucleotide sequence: TGTGCCAGCAGTTTAGGATTCGGGACCTTCTACGAGCAGTACTTC.

The CDR3 protein is CASISKDTVNEQFF. In DNA, the CDR3 is TGTGCCAGCATCTCTAAGGATACGGTCAATGAGCAGTTCTTC. This chain joins TRBV7-9 and TRBJ2-1; D not certain. The CDR3 loop spans 14 amino acids. CDR1 is SEHNR, CDR2 FQNEAQ, per germline (reference sequence). The V gene lost 7 bases and the J gene lost 6 bases, with 16 bases spanning the gap.

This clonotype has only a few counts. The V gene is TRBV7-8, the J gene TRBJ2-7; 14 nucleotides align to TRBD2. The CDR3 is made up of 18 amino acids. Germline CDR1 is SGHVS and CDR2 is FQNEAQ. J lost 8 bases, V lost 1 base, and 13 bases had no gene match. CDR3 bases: TGTGCCAGCAGCTTAGTGGGGGGGACTAGCGGGAGAGGGGTGCAGCAGTACTTC. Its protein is CASSLVGGTSGRGVQQYF.

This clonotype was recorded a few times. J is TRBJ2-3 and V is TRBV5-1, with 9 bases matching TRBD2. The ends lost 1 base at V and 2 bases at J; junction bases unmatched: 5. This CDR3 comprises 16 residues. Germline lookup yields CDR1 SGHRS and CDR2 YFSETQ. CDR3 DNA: TGCGCCAGCAGCTTGATAAGCGGGGGGCCCACAGATACGCAGTATTTT. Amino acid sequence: CASSLISGGPTDTQYF.

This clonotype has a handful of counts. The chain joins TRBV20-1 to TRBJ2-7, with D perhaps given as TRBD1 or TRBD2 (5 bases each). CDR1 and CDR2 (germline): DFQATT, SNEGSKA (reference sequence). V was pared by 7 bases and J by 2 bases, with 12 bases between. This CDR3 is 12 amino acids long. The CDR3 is CSGTGRTYEQYF. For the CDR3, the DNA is TGCAGTGGGACGGGACGGACCTACGAGCAGTACTTC.

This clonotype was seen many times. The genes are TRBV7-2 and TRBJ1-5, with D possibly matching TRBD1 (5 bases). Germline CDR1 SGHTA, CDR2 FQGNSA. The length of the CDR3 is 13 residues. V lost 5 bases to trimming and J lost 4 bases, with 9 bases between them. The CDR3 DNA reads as TGTGCCAGCAGCGGGACTCCAAATCAGCCCCAGCATTTT. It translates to CASSGTPNQPQHF.